This T cell receptor beta chain appears in the sequencing data of a study of CD8 T cells in Susac syndrome. Study in general: Blood was drawn from Susac syndrome patients while they were therapy-naive, on corticosteroids, or on intravenous immunoglobulin alone. Study conclusions and caveats: Across the total CD8+ repertoires, over 15 Susac-specific public clones were found. The CD8+ TEMRA repertoires yielded five such clones.

For this clonotype: Its antigen remains unidentified.

The authors reverse transcribed roughly 0.5 to 1 ug RNA with random hexamers. TCRdb reanalysed the immunoSEQ multiplex PCR reads using MiXCR and keeps one entry per CDR3 protein. The sample holds fewer than 95,000 distinct CDR3 sequences, 96% seen once. With V trimmed by 2 bases and J by 5 bases, 6 bases remained unmatched. CDR1 is SEHNR, CDR2 FQNEAQ, per germline (reference sequence). The CDR3 contains 15 residues. The study sequenced TCR beta in blood CD8+ and CD4+ T cells. FACS enriched CD8+ TEMRA cells, while bulk CD8+ and CD4+ were negatively isolated. The chain is built from TRBV7-9 and TRBJ2-3, with 8 bases matching TRBD2. Specimen: CD8+ T cells from PBMCs. The receptor comes from a human donor with Susac syndrome. Here the CDR3 DNA reads TGTGCCAGCAGCTTAAAGCGGGGGCGCCAAGATACGCAGTATTTT. Amino acid sequence: CASSLKRGRQDTQYF. Using reference TRBV7-9 and TRBJ2-3 for the parts outside the CDR3, the full variable domain is DTGVSQNPRHKITKRGQNVTFRCDPISEHNRLYWYRQTLGQGPEFLTYFQNEAQLEKSRLLSDRFSAERPKGSFSTLEIQRTEQGDSAMYLCASSLKRGRQDTQYFGPGTRLTVL.